The 20 T cell receptor beta chains listed next were all sequenced from one sample in a study of T cell responses to AZD1222 COVID-19 vaccine. The repertoire was sequenced with immunoSEQ multiplex PCR; TCRdb's copy has only in-frame clones and lacks some. The data show approximately 70,000 clones, with about 80% seen just once and 11% to 15% held by the top ten. This specimen was peripheral blood, taken 28 days after the second AZD1222 dose. The receptors originated from an adult who received the AZD1222 COVID-19 vaccine.

The V and J genes are TRBV11-2 and TRBJ2-3; TRBD2 matches at 10 bases. Looked up from germline, CDR1 is SGHAT and CDR2 is FQNNGV. This CDR3 has 12 amino acids. V dropped 5 bases and J dropped 11; count of bases not matched to a gene: 4. This CDR3 reads CASSASGGWQYF. The CDR3 DNA reads as TGTGCCAGCAGCGCTAGCGGGGGTTGGCAGTATTTT.

The chain is built from TRBV13 and TRBJ2-2; D uncertain. The V end was cut by 6 bases, the J end by 5 bases, with 4 bases between. Germline V CDR1 and CDR2: PRHDT, FYEKMQ (reference sequence). This CDR3 region has 11 residues. The CDR3 protein is CASRTTGELFF. In DNA, the CDR3 is TGTGCCAGCAGGACAACCGGGGAGCTGTTTTTT.

The chain links TRBV5-1 to TRBJ1-2; tentative D call: TRBD1 (5 bases). The CDR3 covers 13 residues. Trimming took off 0 bases at V and 4 bases at J, with 7 bases between the two ends. Germline V CDR1 and CDR2: SGHRS, YFSETQ. CDR3 bases: TGCGCCAGCAGCTTGGGGGGGAGCTATGGCTACACCTTC. Its translation is CASSLGGSYGYTF.

In this sample, this clone turned up once. V usage is TRBV6-2 or TRBV6-3 and J usage is TRBJ1-1; no reliable D call. Germline CDR1 MNHEY, CDR2 SVGEGT. Trimming removed 2 bases at V and 2 bases at J, with 3 bases between. The CDR3 covers 12 residues. CDR3 sequence: CASSYPNTEAFF. CDR3 in DNA: TGTGCCAGCAGTTACCCTAACACTGAAGCTTTCTTT.

The V gene is TRBV7-9, the J gene TRBJ1-2; D is uncertain. Germline V lookup: CDR1 SEHNR, CDR2 FQNEAQ (reference sequence). This CDR3 comprises 13 residues. V was clipped by 0 bases and J by 5 bases, with 7 bases between them. The CDR3 DNA is TGTGCCAGCAGCTTAGCAGGGAGGTATGGCTACACCTTC. This translates into CASSLAGRYGYTF.

The CDR3 DNA reads as TGTGCCAGCAGTTCGCAGGGGAACACTGAAGCTTTCTTT. Translation: CASSSQGNTEAFF. V usage is TRBV11-3 and J usage is TRBJ1-1; D perhaps matches TRBD1 (5 bases). CDR1 and CDR2 from the germline V gene are SGHNT and YENEEA. This CDR3 contains 13 residues. The germline V and J ends were trimmed by 6 bases and 1 base, with 9 bases remaining between them.

The rearrangement uses TRBV5-8 and TRBJ2-5; 14 bases are shared with TRBD2. The V gene's germline CDR1 is SGHTS and CDR2 YDEGEE. J was trimmed by 4 bases and V by 1 base; bases with no gene match: 3. CDR3 length equals 16 residues. CDR3 bases: TGTGCCAGCAGCTTGCTGACTAGCGGGGGGGCAGAGACCCAGTACTTC. As protein: CASSLLTSGGAETQYF.

This chain links TRBV2 with TRBJ1-1, with D unclear. V lost 6 bases, J lost 5 bases, and 16 bases lay in between. The CDR3 consists of 14 residues. In germline, CDR1 is SNHLY, CDR2 FYNNEI. The CDR3 here is CASSRARTGTEAFF. DNA for the CDR3: TGTGCCAGCAGCAGAGCCAGGACGGGTACTGAAGCTTTCTTT. Full variable domain (missing parts from reference TRBV2 and TRBJ1-1): EPEVTQTPSHQVTQMGQEVILRCVPISNHLYFYWYRQILGQKVEFLVSFYNNEISEKSEIFDDQFSVERPDGSNFTLKIRSTKLEDSAMYFCASSRARTGTEAFFGQGTRLTVV.

The chain couples TRBV9 to TRBJ2-6; D unresolved. CDR3 length: 16 residues. Trimming cost V 3 bases and J 0 bases, with 10 bases left between them. Germline V CDR1 and CDR2: SGDLS, YYNGEE. CDR3 protein: CASSARRASGANVLTF. DNA of the CDR3: TGTGCCAGCAGCGCCCGACGGGCCTCTGGGGCCAACGTCCTGACTTTC. The full variable domain, in which reference TRBV9 and TRBJ2-6 provide the parts outside the CDR3, is DSGVTQTPKHLITATGQRVTLRCSPRSGDLSVYWYQQSLDQGLQFLIQYYNGEERAKGNILERFSAQQFPDLHSELNLSSLELGDSALYFCASSARRASGANVLTFGAGSRLTVL.

A note on this clone: Other DNA sequences in this sample translate to the same CDR3. The J gene is TRBJ1-1, the V gene TRBV5-1, with D hard to call. Per the germline V gene, CDR1 is SGHRS and CDR2 is YFSETQ. Trimming took off 8 bases at V and 5 bases at J, with 13 bases between the two ends. The CDR3 covers 12 residues. This CDR3 is CASSSRGTEAFF. CDR3 nucleotide sequence: TGCGCCAGTAGTAGTCGGGGTACTGAAGCTTTCTTT.

The rearrangement uses TRBV19 and TRBJ2-5, with TRBD1 identical over 8 bases. V dropped 4 bases and J dropped 4; count of bases not matched to a gene: 2. The CDR3 is 13 amino acids. Germline CDR1 LNHDA, CDR2 SQIVND (reference sequence). The CDR3 DNA reads TGTGCCAGTAGTACAGGGGGCCGAGAGACCCAGTACTTC. Its protein product is CASSTGGRETQYF. Full variable domain (rest looked up from reference TRBV19 and TRBJ2-5): DGGITQSPKYLFRKEGQNVTLSCEQNLNHDAMYWYRQDPGQGLRLIYYSQIVNDFQKGDIAEGYSVSREKKESFPLTVTSAQKNPTAFYLCASSTGGRETQYFGPGTRLLVL.

The J gene is TRBJ2-1, the V gene TRBV19; TRBD2 aligns across 8 bases. V gave up 6 bases and J gave up 1 base; unmatched junction bases: 8. The CDR3 covers 16 residues. Per germline, CDR1 LNHDA and CDR2 SQIVND (reference sequence). CDR3 protein: CASSHFGTRSYNEQFF. For the CDR3, the DNA is TGTGCCAGTAGCCATTTCGGGACTAGATCCTACAATGAGCAGTTCTTC.

DNA of the CDR3: TGTGCCAGCAGTCAAACAGGGGGCTTACGACCTTACTTC. Translated: CASSQTGGLRPYF. V usage is TRBV7-8 and J usage is TRBJ2-5; TRBD1 agrees at 9 bases. The CDR3 runs 13 residues. The V gene's germline CDR1 is SGHVS and CDR2 FQNEAQ. The ends lost 6 bases at V and 14 bases at J; junction bases unmatched: 13.

The chain recombines TRBV10-3 with TRBJ1-1, with 9 bases lining up with TRBD1. The CDR3 loop spans 16 amino acids. The germline V gene encodes CDR1 ENHRY and CDR2 SYGVKD. J lost 2 bases, V lost 2 bases, and 6 bases had no gene match. Here the CDR3 DNA reads TGTGCCATCAGTGAGGGGGGACAGGGCTTTAACACTGAAGCTTTCTTT. Translating it yields CAISEGGQGFNTEAFF.

The chain joins TRBV7-6 to TRBJ2-1; 12 bases are a match to TRBD2. Germline CDR1 reads SGHVS; CDR2 reads FNYEAQ. With 5 bases clipped from V and 7 bases from J, the junction kept 12 bases outside the gene matches. There are 17 residues in the CDR3. This CDR3 reads CASSQLAGGSFGNEQFF. As DNA, the CDR3 is TGTGCCAGCAGCCAACTAGCGGGGGGATCCTTCGGGAATGAGCAGTTCTTC.

V is TRBV7-9 and J is TRBJ1-4, with D maybe TRBD1 (6 bases). The V end lost 6 bases, the J end lost 6 bases, and 14 bases lay between the germline ends. The CDR3 spans 14 residues. The V gene's germline CDR1 is SEHNR and CDR2 FQNEAQ (reference sequence). CDR3: CASSFGGADEKLFF. In DNA, the CDR3 is TGTGCCAGCAGTTTTGGGGGGGCGGATGAAAAACTGTTTTTT.

The V gene is TRBV4-1, the J gene TRBJ1-2; 7 nucleotides line up with TRBD1. Germline values: CDR1 MGHRA, CDR2 YSYEKL. The CDR3 has 13 residues. V lost 4 bases, J lost 4 bases, and 3 bases stayed unmatched. The CDR3 region is CASSLRDSYGYTF. The CDR3, as DNA: TGCGCCAGCAGCCTCCGGGACAGCTATGGCTACACCTTC.

CDR3 protein: CASSSFQGAQGKLFF. The CDR3 DNA sequence: TGTGCCAGCAGTTCTTTCCAGGGGGCGCAAGGAAAACTGTTTTTT. The chain links TRBV27 to TRBJ1-4; 8 bases are shared with TRBD1. This CDR3 is built from 15 residues. In germline, CDR1 is MNHEY, CDR2 SMNVEV (reference sequence). After removal of 4 bases from V and 10 bases from J, the junction contained 11 bases not matched to a gene. The full variable domain, its missing parts supplied by reference TRBV27 and TRBJ1-4, is EAQVTQNPRYLITVTGKKLTVTCSQNMNHEYMSWYRQDPGLGLRQIYYSMNVEVTDKGDVPEGYKVSRKEKRNFPLILESPSPNQTSLYFCASSSFQGAQGKLFFGSGTQLSVL.

The chain joins TRBV24-1 to TRBJ2-1; the match to TRBD1 covers 7 bases. Looked up from germline, CDR1 is KGHDR and CDR2 is SFDVKD. The CDR3 spans 18 residues. The junction had 14 bases not matched to a gene; V was cut back by 4 bases and J by 3 bases. The CDR3 spells CATSERQGVVTNYNEQFF. The CDR3 nucleotides are TGTGCCACCAGTGAACGACAGGGAGTGGTAACAAACTACAATGAGCAGTTCTTC.

On this clone itself: Mismatch with germline at one junction end may stem from a read error. Other DNA sequences in this sample translate to the same CDR3. The chain links TRBV6-1 to TRBJ1-5; D possibly corresponds to TRBD1 (6 bases). Germline V CDR1 and CDR2: MNHNS, SASEGT. The CDR3 is 15 residues long. The CDR3 bases are TGTGCTAGCAGTGAAGCGACCACCCAGGGGCGGCCCCAGCATTTT. It is translated as CASSEATTQGRPQHF.